These 8 T cell receptor beta chains originate from one sample sequenced in a study of blood T cell repertoires in COVID-19 (dated by TCRdb to the early 2020s). The library was generated by the immunoSEQ multiplex PCR assay. Not all clones reach the TCRdb copy of this immuneACCESS table, which keeps in-frame sequences only. Checked studies attribute under half of the gap to unresolved V genes and leave the rest unexplained. A total of approximately 84,000 clones appear in this sample, approximately 83% of them only once. The ten top clones hold roughly 30% of the sample. The sample was peripheral blood. These receptors came from a woman older than 75 with acute or convalescent COVID-19.

The V call is TRBV6-6, the J call TRBJ2-7, with TRBD2 identical over 13 bases. Germline CDR1 is MNHNY and CDR2 is SVGAGI (reference sequence). J was trimmed by 5 bases and V by 5 bases; bases with no gene match: 18. This CDR3 has 19 amino acids. The DNA for the CDR3 is TGTGCCAGCAGTCCCCGGGGACTAGCGGGATTGTCCGGGGCCCACGAGCAGTACTTC. It is translated as CASSPRGLAGLSGAHEQYF.

CDR3 in amino acids: CASRLAGAKDTQYF. DNA for the CDR3: TGTGCCAGCAGACTAGCGGGAGCGAAAGATACGCAGTATTTT. The chain recombines TRBV6-6 with TRBJ2-3, with TRBD2 identical over 11 bases. The CDR3 is 14 amino acids. Germline CDR1 MNHNY, CDR2 SVGAGI (reference sequence). V dropped 6 bases and J dropped 5; count of bases not matched to a gene: 4.

There are a few counts of this clone. This rearrangement joins TRBV5-1 to TRBJ2-1; 7 bases map to TRBD2. Germline assignment: CDR1 SGHRS and CDR2 YFSETQ. CDR3 size: 15 residues. V lost 4 bases, J lost 4 bases, and 8 bases stayed unmatched. The CDR3 coding sequence is TGCGCCAGCAGCCCTCGGCGGGAGCGGTACAATGAGCAGTTCTTC. Translated, it gives CASSPRRERYNEQFF.

The chain recombines TRBV2 with TRBJ2-2; D remains unclear. The CDR3 runs to 12 residues. Germline V gene data show CDR1 as SNHLY and CDR2 as FYNNEI. Trimming left V 1 base short and J 8 bases short, with 5 bases between. In DNA form, the CDR3 reads TGTGCCAGCAGTGAAGAGAGGGGGGAGCTGTTTTTT. Encoded protein: CASSEERGELFF.

The chain carries TRBV11-2 and TRBJ2-5; TRBD2 matches at 11 bases. CDR1 is SGHAT and CDR2 is FQNNGV in the germline V gene. The length of the CDR3 is 15 residues. The trim removed 5 bases at V and 1 base at J, leaving 3 bases unmatched. The CDR3 here is CASSQLAGAQETQYF. CDR3 in DNA: TGTGCCAGCAGCCAACTAGCGGGAGCCCAAGAGACCCAGTACTTC.

The rearrangement uses TRBV27 and TRBJ2-1; D is undetermined. The V end lost 3 bases, the J end lost 5 bases, and 8 bases lay between the germline ends. The length of the CDR3 is 13 residues. From germline, CDR1 is MNHEY and CDR2 SMNVEV (reference sequence). In nucleotides, the CDR3 is TGTGCCAGCAGTTTTAACAGAAACAATGAGCAGTTCTTC. Translating it yields CASSFNRNNEQFF.

The chain is built from TRBV5-4 and TRBJ2-2, with 14 bases lining up with TRBD2. J was trimmed by 9 bases and V by 3 bases; bases with no gene match: 10. Germline V CDR1 and CDR2: SGHNT, YYREEE (reference sequence). The CDR3 covers 17 residues. The CDR3 here is CASSSSTSGREGRELFF. CDR3 nucleotide sequence: TGTGCCAGCAGCTCGTCGACTAGCGGGAGGGAGGGCAGGGAGCTGTTTTTT.

The chain is built from TRBV5-1 and TRBJ2-3, with 7 bases fitting TRBD2. Trimming removed 1 base from V and 4 bases from J; junction bases left unmatched: 6. Germline V gene sequence: CDR1 SGHRS, CDR2 YFSETQ. This CDR3 spans 15 amino acids. The CDR3 loop is CASSLWEGSSDTQYF. Written as DNA, the CDR3 is TGCGCCAGCAGCTTGTGGGAGGGGTCCTCAGATACGCAGTATTTT. Using reference TRBV5-1 and TRBJ2-3 for the parts outside the CDR3, the full variable domain is KAGVTQTPRYLIKTRGQQVTLSCSPISGHRSVSWYQQTPGQGLQFLFEYFSETQRNKGNFPGRFSGRQFSNSRSEMNVSTLELGDSALYLCASSLWEGSSDTQYFGPGTRLTVL.